A single sample gave rise to the 26 T cell receptor beta chains below, sequenced in a study of T cell responses to AZD1222 COVID-19 vaccine. Method: immunoSEQ multiplex PCR; TCRdb's copy keeps in-frame clones and lacks some. Here the sample spans approximately 89,000 clones, around 84% being singletons. This material consisted of peripheral blood, taken 28 days after the second AZD1222 dose. Source of these receptors: an adult who received the AZD1222 COVID-19 vaccine.

The sample holds one count of this clone. The CDR3 reads CASSITGGLKETQYF. The CDR3 DNA follows: TGTGCCAGTAGTATCACAGGGGGGTTGAAAGAGACCCAGTACTTC. V usage is TRBV19 and J usage is TRBJ2-5, with 8 bases matching TRBD1. The V gene's germline CDR1 is LNHDA and CDR2 SQIVND (reference sequence). V lost 3 bases and J lost 3; bases outside the gene matches: 6. The length of the CDR3 is 15 residues.

The chain couples TRBV6-4 to TRBJ2-1, with TRBD2 identical over 12 bases. The germline V gene encodes CDR1 MRHNA and CDR2 SNTAGT. V lost 0 bases, J lost 6 bases, and 0 bases stayed unmatched. This CDR3 is built from 15 residues. The CDR3 reads CASSDSTSGSNEQFF. CDR3 bases: TGTGCCAGCAGTGACTCGACTAGCGGGAGCAATGAGCAGTTCTTC.

V is TRBV28 and J is TRBJ1-4; possible D gene TRBD1, 5 bases. Trimming took off 2 bases at V and 7 bases at J, with 20 bases between the two ends. The V gene's germline CDR1 is MDHEN and CDR2 SYDVKM. The CDR3 has 17 residues. For the CDR3, the DNA is TGTGCCAGCAGTTTAACGCAGGGAGGTGTGAGTAGTGAAAAACTGTTTTTT. It translates to CASSLTQGGVSSEKLFF.

The chain combines TRBV28 with TRBJ1-4; a weak D match, TRBD1 (5 bases). The germline V gene encodes CDR1 MDHEN and CDR2 SYDVKM. Between the trimmed V and J ends, which lost 8 bases and 7 bases, there was a span of 11 bases. The CDR3 has 12 amino acids. The CDR3 loop reads CASQGGSEKLFF. The CDR3, as DNA: TGTGCCAGCCAGGGAGGGAGTGAAAAACTGTTTTTT.

The V gene is TRBV2, the J gene TRBJ2-1; 11 bases align to TRBD2. This CDR3 contains 17 residues. Germline CDR1 is SNHLY and CDR2 is FYNNEI. With V trimmed by 1 base and J by 6 bases, 8 bases remained unmatched. The CDR3 coding sequence is TGTGCCAGCAGTGAAGTCCTGGGTAGCGGGGGGGCCAATGAGCAGTTCTTC. Translated, it gives CASSEVLGSGGANEQFF.

This chain uses TRBV6-5 with TRBJ2-7; the D is unclear. Trimming removed 5 bases from V and 3 bases from J, with 14 bases in between. In germline, CDR1 is MNHEY, CDR2 SVGAGI. This CDR3 contains 14 residues. CDR3 coding DNA: TGTGCCAGCAGTCGGAGTCGGGCCCTCTACGAGCAGTACTTC. Its protein is CASSRSRALYEQYF.

The rearrangement links TRBV4-2 to TRBJ2-7; D is perhaps TRBD1 or TRBD2 (5 bases each). CDR1 and CDR2 from the germline V gene are LGHNA and YNFKEQ. V gave up 0 bases and J gave up 0 bases, with 12 bases separating them. The CDR3 length is 16 residues. CDR3 protein: CASSQDLGRSSYEQYF. CDR3 nucleotide sequence: TGTGCCAGCAGCCAAGACCTGGGACGTAGCTCCTACGAGCAGTACTTC.

The genes are TRBV7-9 and TRBJ2-1, with D perhaps matching TRBD2 (5 bases). This CDR3 is 15 amino acids long. Germline V gives CDR1 SEHNR, CDR2 FQNEAQ (reference sequence). V dropped 5 bases and J dropped 0 bases, with 11 bases sitting between them. The CDR3: CASSRTGVSYNEQFF. DNA of the CDR3: TGTGCCAGCAGCCGAACCGGGGTCTCCTACAATGAGCAGTTCTTC.

By sample share, this clone is medium-sized. V and J are TRBV21-1 and TRBJ1-1. TRBV21-1 is labeled a pseudogene. This CDR3 has 14 amino acids. The CDR3 DNA is TGTGCCAGCAGCAAAACCGGACCTAACACTGAAGCTTTCTTT. This encodes CASSKTGPNTEAFF.

The chain has TRBV28 and TRBJ2-7, with 7 bases identical to TRBD1. Germline trimming cut 7 bases from V and 3 bases from J; bases unmatched to any gene: 18. The germline V gene has CDR1 MDHEN and CDR2 SYDVKM. This CDR3 has 17 amino acids. CDR3 sequence (DNA): TGTGCCAGCATCCCCACAGGGGTGCAAGGTCAGCTCTACGAGCAGTACTTC. Amino acids: CASIPTGVQGQLYEQYF.

The CDR3 protein is CSARGTYEQYF. The CDR3 coding sequence is TGCAGTGCTAGGGGAACCTACGAGCAGTACTTC. This chain links TRBV20-1 with TRBJ2-7, with D uncertain. The CDR3 spans 11 residues. V was trimmed by 3 bases and J by 2 bases, leaving 5 bases between them. Germline assignment: CDR1 DFQATT and CDR2 SNEGSKA (reference sequence).

On this clone: The junction shows a germline mismatch at one end, possibly a read error. V is TRBV4-1 and J is TRBJ1-1; no clear D. The CDR3 has 14 amino acids. Germline V gene lookup returns CDR1 MGHRA and CDR2 YSYEKL. The CDR3 bases are TGCGCCAGCACCCAAGGCGGGGAAGGCACTGAAGCTTTCTTT. This sequence encodes CASTQGGEGTEAFF.

The gene calls are TRBV7-3 and TRBJ1-2; the match to TRBD1 covers 10 bases. The V and J ends lost 4 bases and 8 bases, in that order; junction bases with no gene match: 4. CDR1 and CDR2 from the germline V gene are SGHTA and FQGTGA. This CDR3 contains 13 residues. The CDR3 DNA reads as TGTGCCAGCAGCTCGACAGGGGGCGCGGGCTACACCTTC. Translation: CASSSTGGAGYTF. Using reference TRBV7-3 and TRBJ1-2 for the parts outside the CDR3, the full variable domain is GAGVSQTPSNKVTEKGKYVELRCDPISGHTALYWYRQSLGQGPEFLIYFQGTGAADDSGLPNDRFFAVRPEGSVSTLKIQRTERGDSAVYLCASSSTGGAGYTFGSGTRLTVV.

The CDR3, as DNA: TGCGCCAGCAGCTTGCTGGGACAGGGAAACACCATATATTTT. Its translation is CASSLLGQGNTIYF. V and J are TRBV5-1 and TRBJ1-3; 7 bases are shared with TRBD1. Trimming removed 1 base from V and 4 bases from J; junction bases left unmatched: 2. The CDR3 consists of 14 residues. CDR1 is SGHRS, CDR2 YFSETQ, per germline.

This clone came up a few times. The chain joins TRBV5-4 to TRBJ1-4; 9 bases line up with TRBD1. The V and J ends lost 3 bases and 8 bases, in that order; junction bases with no gene match: 8. This CDR3 contains 15 residues. CDR1 and CDR2 (germline): SGHNT, YYREEE (reference sequence). The CDR3, as DNA: TGTGCCAGCAGCTCTCCGGGACAGGGAAACGAAAAACTGTTTTTT. Translated, it gives CASSSPGQGNEKLFF.

The chain employs TRBV11-1 and TRBJ2-1; TRBD2 agrees at 12 bases. The CDR3 has 15 residues. Looked up from germline, CDR1 is SGHAT and CDR2 is FQDESV (reference sequence). Trimming took 5 bases from V and 8 from J; bases not matched to a gene: 7. The CDR3 nucleotides are TGTGCCAGCAGCCAGACTAGCGGGAGTGGGTATGAGCAGTTCTTC. Translated: CASSQTSGSGYEQFF.

This clone was counted between two and nine times. This sequence joins TRBV20-1 and TRBJ1-6; 7 nucleotides match TRBD1. Trimming took 6 bases from V and 15 from J; bases not matched to a gene: 8. Germline CDR1 reads DFQATT; CDR2 reads SNEGSKA (reference sequence). CDR3 length: 11 residues. The CDR3 loop reads CSASGQPLLHF. The CDR3 coding sequence is TGCAGTGCCTCGGGACAGCCCCTCCTCCACTTT.

This chain links TRBV5-4 with TRBJ1-1; D not resolved. The CDR3 runs to 15 residues. Per the germline V gene, CDR1 is SGHNT and CDR2 is YYREEE (reference sequence). V gave up 0 bases and J gave up 0 bases, with 9 bases separating them. The CDR3 here is CASSLVGYMNTEAFF. The CDR3 nucleotides read TGTGCCAGCAGCTTGGTAGGATACATGAACACTGAAGCTTTCTTT.

This rearrangement joins TRBV7-3 to TRBJ1-3; D not resolved. The CDR3 sequence is 15 residues long. Per the germline V gene, CDR1 is SGHTA and CDR2 is FQGTGA. V gave up 5 bases and J gave up 3 bases, with 14 bases separating them. The chain's CDR3 is CASSLGSGIGNTIYF. In DNA form, the CDR3 reads TGTGCCAGCAGCCTCGGGTCCGGTATTGGAAACACCATATATTTT.

This clone has a single count. This chain links TRBV7-8 with TRBJ1-1; possibly TRBD1 for D (5 bases). V lost 5 bases, J lost 10 bases, and 17 bases lay in between. Germline V gene data show CDR1 as SGHVS and CDR2 as FQNEAQ. The CDR3 contains 13 residues. The CDR3 DNA reads TGTGCCAGCAGCCGCGGCAGGGACCTGGGAGCTTTCTTT. Translated: CASSRGRDLGAFF.

The CDR3 is CALGTSARGEQFF. The CDR3, as DNA: TGTGCCCTAGGGACTAGCGCAAGGGGGGAGCAGTTCTTC. The chain recombines TRBV28 with TRBJ2-1; 10 bases align to TRBD2. Germline CDR1 is MDHEN and CDR2 is SYDVKM. The length of the CDR3 is 13 residues. Trimming removed 11 bases from V and 10 bases from J; junction bases left unmatched: 11.

This sequence joins TRBV7-3 and TRBJ1-2; weak D call: TRBD1 (5 bases). V lost 3 bases, J lost 8 bases, and 16 bases lay in between. The CDR3 is 14 amino acids. The germline CDR1 and CDR2 sequences are SGHTA and FQGTGA. This CDR3 reads CASSLFGGEPGYTF. DNA of the CDR3: TGTGCCAGCAGCTTGTTCGGGGGGGAGCCGGGCTACACCTTC.

The chain recombines TRBV6-2 or TRBV6-3 with TRBJ1-1; TRBD1 matches 12 bases. The germline V gene encodes CDR1 MNHEY and CDR2 SVGEGT. V shed 0 bases, J shed 5 bases, and the junction held 4 bases outside the gene matches. This CDR3 is built from 16 residues. The CDR3 protein is CASSYSRDRGPTEAFF. CDR3 DNA: TGTGCCAGCAGTTACTCGAGGGACAGGGGGCCTACTGAAGCTTTCTTT.

As to this clone: Additional DNA sequences in this sample encode the identical CDR3. V gene TRBV7-2 combines with J gene TRBJ2-3; 8 bases match TRBD2. The CDR3 runs to 13 residues. The V segment lost 5 bases and the J segment 6 bases; nucleotides outside the gene matches: 4. Germline CDR1 SGHTA, CDR2 FQGNSA. This CDR3 reads CASSPGGGDTQYF. Written as DNA, the CDR3 is TGTGCCAGCAGCCCCGGGGGGGGCGATACGCAGTATTTT.

The V and J genes are TRBV5-1 and TRBJ1-1; the D gene is possibly TRBD1 (6 bases). Germline values: CDR1 SGHRS, CDR2 YFSETQ. V gave up 0 bases and J gave up 4 bases, with 10 bases separating them. The CDR3 is 14 residues long. CDR3 bases: TGCGCCAGCAGCTTGGGGCAGGACAGCACTGAAGCTTTCTTT. This gives the protein CASSLGQDSTEAFF. The entire variable domain, with the rest obtained from reference TRBV5-1 and TRBJ1-1, is as follows: KAGVTQTPRYLIKTRGQQVTLSCSPISGHRSVSWYQQTPGQGLQFLFEYFSETQRNKGNFPGRFSGRQFSNSRSEMNVSTLELGDSALYLCASSLGQDSTEAFFGQGTRLTVV.

The chain combines TRBV7-8 with TRBJ2-7; TRBD1 matches 9 bases. The trim removed 6 bases at V and 1 base at J, leaving 4 bases unmatched. The length of the CDR3 is 14 residues. The germline V gene encodes CDR1 SGHVS and CDR2 FQNEAQ. The CDR3 coding sequence is TGTGCCAGCAGGTGGGACAGGGAATCCTACGAGCAGTACTTC. It specifies CASRWDRESYEQYF.